This T cell receptor (beta chain) appears in the sequencing data of a study of cytomegalovirus exposure and HLA in healthy donors. The CDR3 extends over 16 amino acids. Per the germline V gene, CDR1 is SEHNR and CDR2 is FQNEAQ (reference sequence). V lost 1 base and J lost 0, with 12 bases in between. The PCR ran on 60 Vbeta and 13 Jbeta primers. Data came from immunoSEQ multiplex PCR; TCRdb stores just in-frame clones and leaves some out. The table includes some 200,000 clones, approximately 80% detected once. V gene TRBV7-9 combines with J gene TRBJ1-2; D may be TRBD1 (6 bases). What was sequenced was PBMCs. The clonotype originates from a young woman in good health and CMV-seronegative. CDR3 sequence reads: CASSLERSGANYGYTF. The CDR3 region has the DNA TGTGCCAGCAGCTTAGAGCGCTCAGGGGCTAACTATGGCTACACCTTC.